This entry is about one T cell receptor beta chain. Which antigen it targets is not known. No base qualities exist here, and no much larger clone lies one base off it. CDR1 MGHRA and CDR2 YSYEKL were looked up in the germline V gene. Clipping removes 6 bases from V and 3 bases from J, with 18 as the unmatched junction base count. The CDR3 starts with the cysteine, ends with the phenylalanine, and has 18 residues. This entry keeps only the CDR3 DNA: 54 bases, framed from base 1. The entire amount of isolated RNA was reverse transcribed using the High Capacity cDNA Reverse Transcription Kit, so the sequenced TCRB transcripts were expressed ones. Deep immunoSEQ sequencing was applied to naive, central memory and regulatory T cell samples, giving an average of approximately 3.8 million total reads per sample. Sorted cells were lysed in RLT buffer and RNA was extracted with DNase-treated RNeasy Micro or Mini kits, depending on cell number. To prevent cross-contamination, every cell subset was processed on its own, while patient and healthy donor samples were processed together. Using the immunoSEQ multiplex PCR, TCRB sequences were amplified from cDNA into 87-bp fragments spanning the CDR3 region. Sequencing of the amplicons was performed on the Illumina HiSeq platform. For the original study's pipeline: Synthetic template baselines were used to correct PCR bias computationally, reads within Hamming distance 2 were collapsed, and singletons that could not be merged were discarded. Reads were aligned against IMGT so that V, D and J genes, CDR3 length and insertions or deletions at six rearrangement sites could be assigned. Within each subset, clonotype counts were normalized to the number of sorted cells before true diversity and Gini coefficients were calculated with the tcR R package. The overlap coefficient, calculated on TCRB nucleotide sequences, was used to quantify repertoire sharing. Out-of-frame TCRB sequences from naive cells were analyzed as a proxy for the pre-selection repertoire. The source is immuneACCESS, and TCRdb retained only in-frame sequences with V and J called. Part of the clones is not carried over; for the studies checked, unresolved V genes explain less than half of this, and the remainder is unexplained. V, J and clone size are those of that table, while D and trimming were read from the DNA. This sample has 240,000 or so clones in its table, and roughly 13% of those were observed once. The ten largest clones represent approximately 0.021% of the sample.

This entry comes from a study of beta chain features in type 1 diabetes (dated by TCRdb to 2017 to 2018). In the study overall: Mean age, gender distribution, total cell number and subset yield did not differ between patients and healthy donors. A total of around 110,000,000 sorted cells were examined across all samples, and RNA yield correlated strongly with the number of cells per subset. The study compared TCRB repertoires of sorted circulating CD4+ T cell subsets between recently diagnosed type 1 diabetes patients and matched healthy donors. Whereas all 30 or so donors provided naive and central memory subsets, regulatory and stem cell-like memory subsets were isolated from just 8 patients and about 8 healthy donors. The paper's findings and limits, for the study overall: HLA sub-analyses involved small numbers of individuals, so any influence of HLA type on TCRB rearrangement remained unresolved. Naive, central memory and regulatory TCRB repertoires appeared more similar among patients than among healthy donors. PCR might favor shorter templates, but patient and control samples were amplified and corrected together, so any skew would affect both groups equally. At VDJ recombination sites, patients with type 1 diabetes made fewer insertions and deleted more nucleotides, a pattern implying thymic rearrangement abnormalities. Sequencing cDNA rather than genomic DNA could over-represent highly expressing activated cells, although activation and CD3 levels did not differ between groups. Type 1 diabetes patients showed a moderate but significant shortening of TCRB CDR3 length in all four CD4+ subsets.

Each donor gave one peripheral blood draw, about 110 mL on average, collected into heparinised tubes. A BD FACSAria II and a panel including CD45RO, CCR7, CD25, CD127, CD95 and CD27 were used to sort naive, central memory, regulatory and stem cell-like memory CD4+ T cells. A purity above 98% was achieved for all sorted populations. PBMCs were separated immediately by Lymphoprep density gradient centrifugation and were stained directly, without being cultured. Samples were stained and sorted in pairs, with one healthy donor and one patient per experiment, so that batch effects were minimized. The sequence came from a man aged 25 to 40 with type 1 diabetes. The chain is made from TRBV4-1 and TRBJ1-2; TRBD1 aligns with 8 central bases. Source material: naive CD4+ T cells from blood. Taken with the paper, the label for cell subset or site translates to: true naive CD4+ T cells. In nucleotides, the sequence is TGCGCCAGCAGTCTTCTCCTACCCCGGACAGGGAGTGACTATGGCTACACCTTC. It translates as CASSLLLPRTGSDYGYTF.